The rows below give T cell receptor beta chains drawn from one sample of a study of OX40 agonist ivuxolimab in advanced cancers. Sequenced by immunoSEQ multiplex PCR; TCRdb stores in-frame clones only, minus some. The sample consists of approximately 71,000 clones, nearly 85% of them appearing once. The source was CD4+ or CD8+ T cells sorted from blood, collected in a trial of the OX40 agonist ivuxolimab. Receptor source: an adult with an advanced solid tumor such as melanoma, head and neck, liver or kidney cancer. CDR3s leave out the opening cysteine and the closing phenylalanine or tryptophan. The size field is filled for only some rows; it gives once, few, many or a size class.

abundance	v_gene	j_gene	CDR3aa
-	TRBV28	TRBJ1-5	ASSIPAGIEGQPQH
-	TRBV13	-	ASSSSGQGIYEQY
-	TRBV12-5	TRBJ2-5	ASGLRTSEETQY
-	TRBV11-2	TRBJ2-3	ASSSGLAGTDTQY
-	TRBV6-5	TRBJ2-5	ASKEGSGETQY
-	TRBV5-1	TRBJ2-3	ASSLADFTDTQY
-	TRBV2	TRBJ1-1	ASGTQANTEAF
once	TRBV15	TRBJ1-3	ATSYIPGTIGPIY
-	TRBV13	TRBJ2-1	ASRPRDRAYNEQF
-	TRBV2	TRBJ2-2	ASSPLPGPGELF
once	TRBV19	TRBJ2-5	ASSRVQGWGETQY
-	TRBV7-9	TRBJ2-3	ASSLGLGASRTDTQY
-	TRBV7-8	TRBJ2-3	ASTPPWRGTDTQY
-	TRBV5-1	TRBJ1-2	ASSLVSGADYT
-	TRBV14	TRBJ2-1	ASSQDRYRGEQF
few	TRBV11-2	TRBJ2-3	ASSLTASTDTQY
-	TRBV6-5	TRBJ1-3	ASSYSGSGNTIY
-	TRBV5-6	TRBJ1-1	ASSLIGETEAF
-	TRBV10-3	TRBJ2-3	AISEPYGLAGRTDTQY
-	TRBV7-3	TRBJ2-6	ASSVAGALSGANVLT
few	TRBV2	TRBJ2-1	ASSPGLAGEYNEQF
-	TRBV28	TRBJ2-2	GSGDTGELF
-	TRBV19	TRBJ1-2	ASSLVLGTHYGYT